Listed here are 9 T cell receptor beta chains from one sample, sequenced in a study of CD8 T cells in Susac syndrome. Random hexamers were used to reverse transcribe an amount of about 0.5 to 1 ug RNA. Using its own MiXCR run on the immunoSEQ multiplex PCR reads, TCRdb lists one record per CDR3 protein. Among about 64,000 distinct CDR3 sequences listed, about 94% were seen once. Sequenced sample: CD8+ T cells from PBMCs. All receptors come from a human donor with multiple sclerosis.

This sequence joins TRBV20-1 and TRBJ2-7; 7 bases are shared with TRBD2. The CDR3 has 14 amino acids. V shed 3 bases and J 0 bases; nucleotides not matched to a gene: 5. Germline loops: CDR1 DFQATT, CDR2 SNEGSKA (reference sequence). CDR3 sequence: CSARGGEGSYEQYF. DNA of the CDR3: TGCAGTGCTAGGGGCGGGGAGGGCTCCTACGAGCAGTACTTC.

The CDR3 DNA is TGTGCCAGCAGCTTACCTTGGACTGGACAGGGAGACTACAATGAGCAGTTCTTC. Protein sequence: CASSLPWTGQGDYNEQFF. V usage is TRBV7-7 and J usage is TRBJ2-1, with 8 bases that match TRBD1. CDR1 SSHAT and CDR2 FNYEAQ come from the germline V gene (reference sequence). The CDR3 covers 18 residues. Trimming removed 2 bases from V and 3 bases from J; junction bases left unmatched: 12.

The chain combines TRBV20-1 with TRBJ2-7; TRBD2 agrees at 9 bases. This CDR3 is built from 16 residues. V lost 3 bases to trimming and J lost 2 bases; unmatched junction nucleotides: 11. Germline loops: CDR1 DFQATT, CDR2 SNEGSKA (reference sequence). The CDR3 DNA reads TGCAGTGCTAGGGGGCGGACTAGCGTCTACCCCTACGAGCAGTACTTC. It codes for CSARGRTSVYPYEQYF.

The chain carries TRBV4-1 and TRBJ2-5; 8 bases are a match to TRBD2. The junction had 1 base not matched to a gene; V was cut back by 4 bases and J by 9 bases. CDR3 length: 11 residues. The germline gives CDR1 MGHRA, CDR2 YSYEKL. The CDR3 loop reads CASSRAGAQYF. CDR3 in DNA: TGCGCCAGCAGCCGAGCGGGGGCCCAGTACTTC.

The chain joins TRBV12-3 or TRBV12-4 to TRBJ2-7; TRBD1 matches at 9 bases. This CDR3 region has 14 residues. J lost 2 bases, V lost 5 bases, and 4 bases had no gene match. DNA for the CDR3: TGTGCCAGCAGTCGGGACAGGGCGACCTACGAGCAGTACTTC. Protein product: CASSRDRATYEQYF.

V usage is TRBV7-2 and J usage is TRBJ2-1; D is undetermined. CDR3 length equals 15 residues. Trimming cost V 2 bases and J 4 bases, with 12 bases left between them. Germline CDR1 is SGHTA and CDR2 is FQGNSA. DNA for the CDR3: TGTGCCAGCAGCTTAACAATAGGCTCGTACAATGAGCAGTTCTTC. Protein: CASSLTIGSYNEQFF. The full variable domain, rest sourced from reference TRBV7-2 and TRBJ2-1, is GAGVSQSPSNKVTEKGKDVELRCDPISGHTALYWYRQSLGQGLEFLIYFQGNSAPDKSGLPSDRFSAERTGGSVSTLTIQRTQQEDSAVYLCASSLTIGSYNEQFFGPGTRLTVL.

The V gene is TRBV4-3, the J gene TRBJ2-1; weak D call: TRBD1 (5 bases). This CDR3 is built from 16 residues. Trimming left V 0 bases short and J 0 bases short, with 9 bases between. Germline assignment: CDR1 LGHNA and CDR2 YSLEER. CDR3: CASSQDNTGSYNEQFF. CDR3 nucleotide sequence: TGCGCCAGCAGCCAAGACAACACAGGCTCCTACAATGAGCAGTTCTTC.

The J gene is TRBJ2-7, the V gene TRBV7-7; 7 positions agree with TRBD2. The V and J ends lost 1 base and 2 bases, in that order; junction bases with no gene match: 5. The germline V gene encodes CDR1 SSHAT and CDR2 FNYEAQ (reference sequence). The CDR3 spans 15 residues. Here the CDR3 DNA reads TGTGCCAGCAGCTTAGGAGCCGGGACTACCTACGAGCAGTACTTC. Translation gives CASSLGAGTTYEQYF.

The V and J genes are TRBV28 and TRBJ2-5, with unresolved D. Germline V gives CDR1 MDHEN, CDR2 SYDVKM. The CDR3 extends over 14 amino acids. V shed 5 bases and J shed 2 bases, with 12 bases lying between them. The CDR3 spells CASSPTPLQETQYF. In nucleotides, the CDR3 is TGTGCCAGCAGTCCCACCCCACTACAAGAGACCCAGTACTTC.